This T cell receptor beta chain was obtained from a study of tissue T cells after allogeneic stem cell transplantation. Study-wide results and limits: Which tissue TCRs were alloreactive or antigen-specific was not determined. Some clones might be persisting host cells. Anatomically similar tissues had similar TCR repertoires within each patient.

Autopsy tissues included GI tract, liver, skin and lymphoid organs. Notes on this clone: Its antigen remains unknown.

With V trimmed by 7 bases and J by 3 bases, 5 bases remained unmatched. The CDR3 length is 13 residues. The germline gives CDR1 DFQATT, CDR2 SNEGSKA (reference sequence). CDR3 sequences, V/J genes, frequencies and template counts came from survey-depth TCRbeta sequencing. Sequenced by immunoSEQ multiplex PCR; TCRdb stores in-frame clones only, minus some. The sample carries approximately 350 clones, around 67% recorded once. Sequenced material: skin, taken at autopsy. The TCR originated in a female patient aged 40-69 years with steroid-refractory graft-versus-host disease after an allogeneic stem cell transplant. Some of these T cells may belong to the graft donor. The V call is TRBV20-1, the J call TRBJ2-1, with 8 positions matching TRBD1. CDR3 in DNA: TGCAGTGGGAGTGACAGGGGCTACAATGAGCAGTTCTTC. This encodes CSGSDRGYNEQFF.